The 19 T cell receptor beta chains below all came from one sample that was sequenced in a study of T cell clonality in common variable immunodeficiency. TCRdb keeps only in-frame clones here, not all; method: immunoSEQ multiplex PCR. Recorded here are around 34,000 clones, none singletons. The material sequenced was peripheral blood mononuclear cells. The origin of the receptors is a person aged 18 to 70 in good health.

This clone was seen ten or more times. Coverage ceases 3 residues before the CDR3 finishes, and the germline J gene fills in the end. The chain joins TRBV18 to TRBJ2-2; a possible D gene is TRBD1 (5 bases). The CDR3 sequence is 15 residues long. In germline, CDR1 is KGHSH, CDR2 LQKENI. Trimming took 5 bases from V and 1 from J, leaving 11 bases between them. CDR3 amino acids: CASSSDKENTGELFF. The sequenced part of the CDR3 DNA is TGTGCCAGCTCATCGGACAAGGAGAACACCGGGGAG.

Many counts were recorded for this clone. The sequenced fragment ends 3 residues before the CDR3 boundary, so the rest is inferred from the germline J gene. The rearrangement uses TRBV11-2 and TRBJ2-1; TRBD2 aligns across 10 bases. The CDR3 runs to 14 residues. The germline CDR1 and CDR2 sequences are SGHAT and FQNNGV. Losses at the gene ends were 2 bases for V and 9 bases for J; bases not matched to a gene: 4. Here the CDR3 reads CASSLSSGRSEQFF. CDR3 bases read: TGTGCCAGCAGCTTATCTAGCGGGAGATCTGAG. Full variable domain (outside the CDR3, taken from reference TRBV11-2 and TRBJ2-1): EAGVAQSPRYKIIEKRQSVAFWCNPISGHATLYWYQQILGQGPKLLIQFQNNGVVDDSQLPKDRFSAERLKGVDSTLKIQPAKLEDSAVYLCASSLSSGRSEQFFGPGTRLTVL.

This clone has ten or more counts. Sequencing ends 3 residues short of the CDR3 end; the germline J gene provides the rest. This rearrangement joins TRBV2 to TRBJ2-7, with TRBD2 matching over 9 bases. CDR3 length: 16 residues. The germline V gene has CDR1 SNHLY and CDR2 FYNNEI. V dropped 2 bases and J dropped 1; count of bases not matched to a gene: 6. The part of the CDR3 DNA that was read is TGTGCCAGCAGTGAACCCGCCAGCGGGGGGTCCTACGAG. Its translation: CASSEPASGGSYE. The CDR3 reads in full as CASSEPASGGSYEQYF. The full variable domain, with the rest looked up from reference TRBV2 and TRBJ2-7, is EPEVTQTPSHQVTQMGQEVILRCVPISNHLYFYWYRQILGQKVEFLVSFYNNEISEKSEIFDDQFSVERPDGSNFTLKIRSTKLEDSAMYFCASSEPASGGSYEQYFGPGTRLTVT.

The DNA read from the CDR3 is TGTGCCAGTAGTCCCAGGGACAGGAGAGAATACGAC. The encoded protein is CASSPRDRREYD. The CDR3, in full, reads CASSPRDRREYDYTF. The V call is TRBV19, the J call TRBJ1-2, with 8 bases identical to TRBD1. The read gets to within 3 residues of the CDR3 end, and the germline J gene fills in the rest. Germline V gene data show CDR1 as LNHDA and CDR2 as SQIVND (reference sequence). The length of the CDR3 is 15 residues.

This clone has only a few counts. The CDR3 end lies 3 residues beyond the end of the read and is filled in from the germline J gene. The chain carries TRBV2 and TRBJ1-1; TRBD1 is a possible D gene (5 bases). Germline CDR1 and CDR2: SNHLY and FYNNEI. CDR3 length equals 14 residues. The V and J ends lost 5 bases and 3 bases respectively, with 13 bases between them. The sequenced CDR3 bases are TGTGCCAGCAGTTTCCGCGGGGGGGACACTGAA. It codes for CASSFRGGDTE. The complete CDR3 sequence is CASSFRGGDTEAFF.

This clone was seen ten or more times. The read terminates 3 residues ahead of where the CDR3 ends, so the germline J gene completes it. The rearrangement uses TRBV18 and TRBJ2-7; 10 nucleotides align to TRBD1. There are 13 residues in the CDR3. Germline values: CDR1 KGHSH, CDR2 LQKENI. After removal of 5 bases from V and 5 bases from J, the junction contained 3 bases not matched to a gene. The CDR3 sequence is CASSGQGGNEQYF. The CDR3 bases that were read are TGTGCCAGCTCAGGACAGGGGGGAAACGAG.

This clone was recorded many times. The read terminates 3 residues ahead of where the CDR3 ends, so the germline J gene completes it. The chain is built from TRBV7-9 and TRBJ2-3; 7 bases agree with TRBD2. CDR1 and CDR2 (germline): SEHNR, FQNEAQ (reference sequence). With V trimmed by 5 bases and J by 3 bases, 8 bases remained unmatched. The CDR3 covers 15 residues. The CDR3 loop reads CASSPRLGGTDTQYF. The sequenced part of the CDR3 DNA is TGTGCCAGCAGCCCAAGGTTGGGGGGGACAGATACG.

This clone was seen many times. Read coverage stops 3 residues before the CDR3 terminus; the germline J gene supplies the remainder. The V and J genes are TRBV10-3 and TRBJ2-7; tentative D call: TRBD1 (5 bases). V was cut by 10 bases and J by 2 bases, with 9 bases left in between. CDR3 size: 11 residues. Germline loops: CDR1 ENHRY, CDR2 SYGVKD. The covered CDR3 bases are TGTGCCACTCGACAGACCTACGAG. Protein product: CATRQTYE. The CDR3 as a whole reads CATRQTYEQYF.

This clone was counted many times. The observed sequence ends 3 residues before the CDR3 terminus, with the missing tail filled in from the germline J gene. The rearrangement joins TRBV7-6 to TRBJ1-4; 8 bases map to TRBD1. This CDR3 has 14 residues. The V and J ends lost 6 bases and 4 bases, in that order; junction bases with no gene match: 4. In germline, CDR1 is SGHVS, CDR2 FNYEAQ. The covered CDR3 bases are TGTGCCAGCAGACCGACAGGGGATAATGAAAAA. Its translation: CASRPTGDNEK. The complete CDR3 sequence is CASRPTGDNEKLFF. Using reference TRBV7-6 and TRBJ1-4 for the parts outside the CDR3, the full variable domain is GAGVSQSPRYKVTKRGQDVALRCDPISGHVSLYWYRQALGQGPEFLTYFNYEAQQDKSGLPNDRFSAERPEGSISTLTIQRTEQRDSAMYRCASRPTGDNEKLFFGSGTQLSVL.

This clone was recorded at least ten times. The sequenced fragment ends 3 residues before the CDR3 boundary, so the rest is inferred from the germline J gene. The chain combines TRBV5-6 with TRBJ2-7; 9 positions match TRBD1. The germline V gene has CDR1 SGHDT and CDR2 YYEEEE. J was trimmed by 1 base and V by 2 bases; bases with no gene match: 4. The CDR3 length is 15 residues. Here the CDR3 reads CASSFTGTGSYEQYF. CDR3 bases read: TGTGCCAGCAGCTTTACCGGGACAGGGTCCTACGAG.

This clone was counted between two and nine times. The missing CDR3 end, 3 residues past where the read stops, is filled in from the germline J gene. The chain employs TRBV6-1 and TRBJ1-1; D is unclear. Germline CDR1 MNHNS, CDR2 SASEGT. The CDR3 runs 15 residues. This chain's CDR3 is CASSELAGGYNEAFF. The sequenced part of the CDR3 DNA is TGTGCCAGCAGTGAGCTAGCGGGAGGGTACAATGAG.

This clone was counted at least ten times. The read gets to within 3 residues of the CDR3 end, and the germline J gene fills in the rest. V gene TRBV20-1 combines with J gene TRBJ2-5; the D is unclear. V lost 3 bases, J lost 1 base, and 9 bases lay in between. This CDR3 has 13 residues. Germline CDR1 is DFQATT and CDR2 is SNEGSKA (reference sequence). CDR3 DNA, as far as it was read: TGCAGTGCTAGGTCCCGTAGCCAAGAGACC. As protein: CSARSRSQET. The CDR3 in its entirety is CSARSRSQETQYF.

This clone was recorded many times. The CDR3 end falls 3 residues outside the read, so it is completed with the germline J gene. The J gene is TRBJ2-1, the V gene TRBV18, with D possibly TRBD1 on 6 matching bases. Germline V lookup: CDR1 KGHSH, CDR2 LQKENI. The CDR3 totals 14 residues. V was shortened by 3 bases and J by 8 bases, with 14 bases between the two germline ends. CDR3 in amino acids: CASSPRTGWDEQFF. The sequenced part of the CDR3 DNA is TGTGCCAGCTCACCTCGCACAGGGTGGGATGAG.

This clone was counted ten times or more. The read stops 3 residues short of the end of the CDR3; the missing end is completed from the germline J gene. The chain couples TRBV2 to TRBJ1-5; 8 bases fit TRBD1. J lost 7 bases, V lost 4 bases, and 3 bases had no gene match. This CDR3 contains 13 residues. Germline V gene lookup returns CDR1 SNHLY and CDR2 FYNNEI. CDR3 DNA (partial): TGTGCCAGCAGTGTGGACAGGGACCAGCCC. The encoded protein is CASSVDRDQP. The full CDR3 protein is CASSVDRDQPQHF.

Ten or more counts support this clone. The observed sequence ends 3 residues before the CDR3 terminus, with the missing tail filled in from the germline J gene. J is TRBJ2-5 and V is TRBV5-4; no clear D. The CDR3 is 11 residues long. From germline, CDR1 is SGHNT and CDR2 YYREEE (reference sequence). The V end was cut by 2 bases, the J end by 5 bases, with 4 bases between. The CDR3 loop reads CASSFQETQYF. The covered CDR3 bases are TGTGCCAGCAGCTTCCAGGAGACC.

At least ten counts were recorded for this clone. The read gets to within 3 residues of the CDR3 end, and the germline J gene fills in the rest. This chain connects TRBV19 to TRBJ2-1; 16 positions match TRBD2. CDR3 length: 18 amino acids. Per the germline V gene, CDR1 is LNHDA and CDR2 is SQIVND (reference sequence). Trimming at V came to 5 bases and at J to 0 bases, leaving 4 bases not matched to a gene. Partial CDR3 DNA: TGTGCCAGTAGTCCCGGGACTAGCGGGAGGGGCTCCTACAATGAG. Protein product: CASSPGTSGRGSYNE. The whole CDR3 is CASSPGTSGRGSYNEQFF. Together with reference TRBV19 and TRBJ2-1, the CDR3 gives the full variable domain: DGGITQSPKYLFRKEGQNVTLSCEQNLNHDAMYWYRQDPGQGLRLIYYSQIVNDFQKGDIAEGYSVSREKKESFPLTVTSAQKNPTAFYLCASSPGTSGRGSYNEQFFGPGTRLTVL.

This clone has ten or more counts. The CDR3 end is not reached by the read, which stops 3 residues before it; the germline J gene fills it in. V and J are TRBV14 and TRBJ2-5, with TRBD2 matching 8 bases. The V gene end was trimmed by 5 bases and the J gene end by 5 bases; junction bases not matched to a gene: 10. The germline V gene encodes CDR1 SGHDN and CDR2 FVKESK. The CDR3 extends over 15 amino acids. The CDR3 sequence is CASSATSGGEETQYF. Incomplete CDR3 DNA: TGTGCCAGCAGCGCTACTAGCGGTGGGGAGGAGACC.

There are many counts of this clone. The missing CDR3 end, 3 residues past where the read stops, is filled in from the germline J gene. The chain is built from TRBV12-3 or TRBV12-4 and TRBJ1-3; TRBD1 aligns across 7 bases. V lost 3 bases to trimming and J lost 3 bases; unmatched junction nucleotides: 5. The CDR3 runs 15 residues. Partial CDR3 DNA: TGTGCCAGCAGTTTCGCGACAGGGAATGGAAACACC. Protein product: CASSFATGNGNT. The full CDR3 is CASSFATGNGNTIYF.

This clone was counted only a few times. The DNA ends 3 residues before the CDR3 does, and the rest of the CDR3 is filled in from the germline J gene. This chain links TRBV20-1 with TRBJ1-1; 9 bases line up with TRBD1. The germline gives CDR1 DFQATT, CDR2 SNEGSKA (reference sequence). Unmatched junction bases numbered 10, after V lost 7 bases and J lost 1 base. CDR3 size: 15 residues. Partial CDR3 DNA: TGCAGTGTTCCTACAGGGGGCTTAGGGAACACTGAA. Translating gives CSVPTGGLGNTE. The entire CDR3 sequence reads CSVPTGGLGNTEAFF.